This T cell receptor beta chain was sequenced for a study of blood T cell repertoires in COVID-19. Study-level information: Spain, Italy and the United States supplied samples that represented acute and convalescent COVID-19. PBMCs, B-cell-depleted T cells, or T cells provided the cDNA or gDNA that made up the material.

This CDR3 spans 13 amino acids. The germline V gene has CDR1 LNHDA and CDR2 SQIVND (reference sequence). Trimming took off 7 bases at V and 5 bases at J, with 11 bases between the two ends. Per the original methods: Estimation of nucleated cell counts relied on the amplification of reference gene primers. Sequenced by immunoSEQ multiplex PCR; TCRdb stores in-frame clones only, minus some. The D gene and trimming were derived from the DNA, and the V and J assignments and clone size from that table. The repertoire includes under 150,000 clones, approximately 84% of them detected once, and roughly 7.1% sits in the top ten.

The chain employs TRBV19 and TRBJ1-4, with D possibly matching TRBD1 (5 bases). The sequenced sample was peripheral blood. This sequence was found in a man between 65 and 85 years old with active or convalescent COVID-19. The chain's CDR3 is CASTLRGNEKLFF. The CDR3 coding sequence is TGTGCCAGTACTTTAAGGGGAAATGAAAAACTGTTTTTT.